Only one count was recorded for the clone carrying this TCR beta chain. What it binds is not known. The data were obtained in a study of T cells after posttransplantation cyclophosphamide. Overall study results and limits: Blood and skin or GI T cell repertoires showed limited TRB overlap.

Methotrexate plus calcineurin inhibitor accompanied controls' myeloablative marrow transplants; sampling was 1 year later. Sequencing was performed with immunoSEQ multiplex PCR; in TCRdb, only in-frame clones are kept and a portion is missing. The data contain about 15,000 clones, approximately 81% of them singletons. The CDR3 contains 13 residues. Per the germline V gene, CDR1 is SNHLY and CDR2 is FYNNEI. Trimming removed 2 bases from V and 0 bases from J, with 4 bases in between. The rearrangement joins TRBV2 to TRBJ1-1; no reliable D call. The sequencing used PBMCs, collected 350 to 400 days after allogeneic stem cell transplant with calcineurin inhibitor and methotrexate. This receptor was identified in a male patient in his late teens or twenties who received an allogeneic stem cell transplant from a related donor, was CMV-positive, and had no GVHD. Among the T cells, some may be from the graft donor. The CDR3 nucleotides are TGTGCCAGCAGTGAACCAGTGAACACTGAAGCTTTCTTT. Residues: CASSEPVNTEAFF.